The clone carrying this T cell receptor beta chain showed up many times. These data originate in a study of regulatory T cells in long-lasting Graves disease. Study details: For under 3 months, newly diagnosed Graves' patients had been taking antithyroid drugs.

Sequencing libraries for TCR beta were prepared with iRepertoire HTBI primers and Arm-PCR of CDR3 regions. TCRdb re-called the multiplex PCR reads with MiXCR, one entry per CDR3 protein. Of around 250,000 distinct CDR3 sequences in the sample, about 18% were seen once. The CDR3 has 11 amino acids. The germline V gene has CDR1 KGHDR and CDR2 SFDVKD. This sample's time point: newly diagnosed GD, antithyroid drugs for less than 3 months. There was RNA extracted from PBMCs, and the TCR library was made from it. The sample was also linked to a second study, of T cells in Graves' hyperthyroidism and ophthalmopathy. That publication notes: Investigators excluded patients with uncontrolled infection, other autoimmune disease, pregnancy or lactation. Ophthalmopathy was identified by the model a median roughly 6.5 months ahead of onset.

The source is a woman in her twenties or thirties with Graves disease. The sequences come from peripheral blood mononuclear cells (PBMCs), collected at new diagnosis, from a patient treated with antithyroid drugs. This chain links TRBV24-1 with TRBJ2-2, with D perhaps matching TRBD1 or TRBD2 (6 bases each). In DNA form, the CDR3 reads TGTGCGGCGGGGACAACCGGGGAGCTGTTTTTT. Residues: CAAGTTGELFF.